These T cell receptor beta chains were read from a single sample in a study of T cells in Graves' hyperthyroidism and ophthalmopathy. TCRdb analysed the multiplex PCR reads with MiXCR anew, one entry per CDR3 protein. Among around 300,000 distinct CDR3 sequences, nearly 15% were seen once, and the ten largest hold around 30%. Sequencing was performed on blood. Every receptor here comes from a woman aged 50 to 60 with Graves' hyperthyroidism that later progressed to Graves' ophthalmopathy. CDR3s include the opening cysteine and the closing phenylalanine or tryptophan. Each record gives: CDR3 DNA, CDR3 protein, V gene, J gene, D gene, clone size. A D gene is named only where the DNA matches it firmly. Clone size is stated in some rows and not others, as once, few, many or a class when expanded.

DNA: TGTGCCAGCAGCGCCCGGGACAGGGGCACTGAAGCTTTCTTT
CDR3: CASSARDRGTEAFF
V: TRBV3-1
J: TRBJ1-1
D: TRBD1
size: many

DNA: TGCAGTGCTAGATTAGCGGGAGGCGTCTACAATGAGCAGTTCTTC
CDR3: CSARLAGGVYNEQFF
V: TRBV20-1
J: TRBJ2-1
D: TRBD2
size: many

DNA: TGTGCCAGCAGAACCTCTGCTGCGACCTACGAGCAGTACTTC
CDR3: CASRTSAATYEQYF
V: TRBV6-1
J: TRBJ2-7
D: NA
size: many

DNA: TGTGCCAGCAGTTACTCGACGGGAGGGCCCTCAGGGGAGCTGTTTTTT
CDR3: CASSYSTGGPSGELFF
V: TRBV6-5
J: TRBJ2-2
D: TRBD2
size: NA

DNA: TGTGCCAGCAGTGAGACCCAACGGACTAGCGGGAGGGGGGATACGCAGTATTTT
CDR3: CASSETQRTSGRGDTQYF
V: TRBV25-1
J: TRBJ2-3
D: TRBD2
size: NA

DNA: TGCGCCAGCAGCCCTCCTTCTGTGAATGAGCAGTTCTTC
CDR3: CASSPPSVNEQFF
V: TRBV5-1
J: TRBJ2-1
D: NA
size: many

DNA: TGTGCCAGCAGTTCTATACCCGAACAGGGGGCAGGGAGCTATGGCTACACCTTC
CDR3: CASSSIPEQGAGSYGYTF
V: TRBV28
J: TRBJ1-2
D: TRBD1
size: many

DNA: TGTGCCAGCAGCTGGGGCGACTATGGCTACACCTTC
CDR3: CASSWGDYGYTF
V: TRBV7-8
J: TRBJ1-2
D: NA
size: many

DNA: TGCGCCAGCAGCCCCGGAGACATACCTCGATCACCCCTCCACTTT
CDR3: CASSPGDIPRSPLHF
V: TRBV4-1
J: TRBJ1-6
D: NA
size: NA

DNA: TGTGCCAGCAGCTTAGATGGCGGGAATAATCAGCCCCAGCATTTT
CDR3: CASSLDGGNNQPQHF
V: TRBV11-2
J: TRBJ1-5
D: NA
size: many

DNA: TGCGCCAGCAGCCTAAGGCTGGGACTAGCGCGCACAGATACGCAGTATTTT
CDR3: CASSLRLGLARTDTQYF
V: TRBV4-1
J: TRBJ2-3
D: TRBD2
size: few

DNA: TGTGCCACCAGCAGAGATTCTAACGAGCAGTACTTC
CDR3: CATSRDSNEQYF
V: TRBV15
J: TRBJ2-7
D: NA
size: NA

DNA: TGTGCCAGCAGCTCAGCCTGGAGTGATGGCTACACCTTC
CDR3: CASSSAWSDGYTF
V: TRBV7-3
J: TRBJ1-2
D: NA
size: many

DNA: TGCGCCAGCAGCTTGTTTGTCTCAGGAGATACGCAGTATTTT
CDR3: CASSLFVSGDTQYF
V: TRBV5-1
J: TRBJ2-3
D: NA
size: NA

DNA: TGTGCCAGCAGCTTAGTATGGCCGGAGACCCAGTACTTC
CDR3: CASSLVWPETQYF
V: TRBV11-2
J: TRBJ2-5
D: NA
size: many

DNA: TGTGCCAGCAGGAATGGACTAGCGGTACAGACCGGGGAGCTGTTTTTT
CDR3: CASRNGLAVQTGELFF
V: TRBV28
J: TRBJ2-2
D: TRBD2
size: NA

DNA: TGTGCCACCAGTGATTTGCGACGGGGCAGCATTAACACCGGGGAGCTGTTTTTT
CDR3: CATSDLRRGSINTGELFF
V: TRBV24-1
J: TRBJ2-2
D: NA
size: NA

DNA: TGTGCCAGCAGTAAGGTCGAGCAGTACTTC
CDR3: CASSKVEQYF
V: TRBV2
J: TRBJ2-7
D: NA
size: many

DNA: TGTGCCTGGACCTTGGGACTAGCGGGCACAGATACGCAGTATTTT
CDR3: CAWTLGLAGTDTQYF
V: TRBV30
J: TRBJ2-3
D: TRBD2
size: NA

DNA: TGTGCCAGCAGCTATACTAGCGGGTACACAGATACGCAGTATTTT
CDR3: CASSYTSGYTDTQYF
V: TRBV7-6
J: TRBJ2-3
D: TRBD2
size: NA

DNA: TGCGCCAGCAGCGTAGCGGGGACGAACACCGGGGAGCTGTTTTTT
CDR3: CASSVAGTNTGELFF
V: TRBV10-1
J: TRBJ2-2
D: TRBD2
size: many

DNA: TGCGCCAGCAGCCAAGGGACAGGGTATGGCTACACCTTC
CDR3: CASSQGTGYGYTF
V: TRBV4-1
J: TRBJ1-2
D: TRBD1
size: many

DNA: TGTGCCAGCAGTCCCCGAGGGGCAGGGAGGAACACTGAAGCTTTCTTT
CDR3: CASSPRGAGRNTEAFF
V: TRBV28
J: TRBJ1-1
D: NA
size: NA

DNA: TGTGCCATCAGTGAATTTGAGCGGACCCAAGAGACCCAGTACTTC
CDR3: CAISEFERTQETQYF
V: TRBV10-3
J: TRBJ2-5
D: NA
size: many

DNA: TGTGCCTGGAGTGTACGTGGCTCTGGAAACACCATATATTTT
CDR3: CAWSVRGSGNTIYF
V: TRBV30
J: TRBJ1-3
D: NA
size: few

DNA: TGCGCCAGCAGCTTCCATACCAGGGGGCTGAACACCGGGGAGCTGTTTTTT
CDR3: CASSFHTRGLNTGELFF
V: TRBV5-1
J: TRBJ2-2
D: TRBD1
size: many

DNA: TGTGCCGCCAGCACAGGGGAGGCAGACACTGAAGCTTTCTTT
CDR3: CAASTGEADTEAFF
V: TRBV15
J: TRBJ1-1
D: TRBD1
size: NA

DNA: TGTGCCAGCAGCGAGTGGGGACAGGGGGTTCCCTACGAGCAGTACTTC
CDR3: CASSEWGQGVPYEQYF
V: TRBV6-1
J: TRBJ2-7
D: TRBD1
size: few

DNA: TGTGCCAGCAGTGAATCTAGGCTGTATAACAGGGGCCGGACCGGGGAGCTGTTTTTT
CDR3: CASSESRLYNRGRTGELFF
V: TRBV6-1
J: TRBJ2-2
D: TRBD1
size: many

DNA: TGTGCCAGTAAAAGTGGGTTCTCCTACAATGAGCAGTTCTTC
CDR3: CASKSGFSYNEQFF
V: TRBV19
J: TRBJ2-1
D: NA
size: NA

DNA: TGTGCCACCCAGCAGGGGAATTCACCCCTCCACTTT
CDR3: CATQQGNSPLHF
V: TRBV19
J: TRBJ1-6
D: NA
size: NA

DNA: TGCAGCATACACCGCGGGAGCGACAATAACAATGAGCAGTTCTTC
CDR3: CSIHRGSDNNNEQFF
V: TRBV29-1
J: TRBJ2-1
D: TRBD2
size: many

DNA: TGCGCCAGCAGCCAGGCTCGACAGGGGAGAACAGATACGCAGTATTTT
CDR3: CASSQARQGRTDTQYF
V: TRBV5-1
J: TRBJ2-3
D: TRBD1
size: many

DNA: TGTGCCAGCAATCGGGACAGGTTCTACGAGCAGTACTTC
CDR3: CASNRDRFYEQYF
V: TRBV6-2/TRBV6-3
J: TRBJ2-7
D: TRBD1
size: many

DNA: TGTGCCAGCAGCCAAGCACCGAGTTACGAGCAGTACTTC
CDR3: CASSQAPSYEQYF
V: TRBV11-2
J: TRBJ2-7
D: NA
size: many

DNA: TGTGCCAGCAGCATACAGGGGGGGAGCTCTGGGGCCAACGTCCTGACTTTC
CDR3: CASSIQGGSSGANVLTF
V: TRBV3-1
J: TRBJ2-6
D: NA
size: NA

DNA: TGCAGTGCTACGAAGACTAGATCCTACGAGCAGTACTTC
CDR3: CSATKTRSYEQYF
V: TRBV20-1
J: TRBJ2-7
D: NA
size: many

DNA: TGTGCCACCGCTGACACCGGGGAGCTGTTTTTT
CDR3: CATADTGELFF
V: TRBV10-3
J: TRBJ2-2
D: NA
size: many

DNA: TGTGCCAGCAGCTTGGGGTTGAACACAGATACGCAGTATTTT
CDR3: CASSLGLNTDTQYF
V: TRBV5-6
J: TRBJ2-3
D: NA
size: NA

DNA: TGTGCCAGCAGCCAAGGTGATGGCAGGAGGGGGAATGAGCAGTTCTTC
CDR3: CASSQGDGRRGNEQFF
V: TRBV4-2
J: TRBJ2-1
D: NA
size: NA

DNA: TGTGCCAGCAAAGAGACAGGGGGGAGCTCCTACAATGAGCAGTTCTTC
CDR3: CASKETGGSSYNEQFF
V: TRBV6-4
J: TRBJ2-1
D: TRBD1
size: many